One and the same sample provided the 31 T cell receptor beta chains below, sequenced in a study of shared clonotypes between healthy human individuals. The protocol was immunoSEQ multiplex PCR, while the TCRdb copy is restricted to in-frame clones and leaves out a portion. The sample lists roughly 890,000 clones, approximately 92% occurring once. Naive CD8 cells, CD45RO-negative and positively selected for CCR7, excluded terminally differentiated effector memory CD45RA+ cells. The sequenced material came from naive CD8+ T cells sorted from blood. Every receptor here comes from a young man in good health.

The V and J genes are TRBV28 and TRBJ2-2; 11 bases fit TRBD2. The CDR3 extends over 16 amino acids. CDR1 is MDHEN, CDR2 SYDVKM, per germline. The ends lost 5 bases at V and 3 bases at J; junction bases unmatched: 5. The CDR3 protein is CASSPRSGRDTGELFF. CDR3 bases: TGTGCCAGCAGTCCCCGTAGCGGGAGGGACACCGGGGAGCTGTTTTTT.

This clone came up once. A far larger clone lies a single base away; this is likely a read error. This same CDR3 is encoded by further DNA sequences in the sample. V usage is TRBV28 and J usage is TRBJ2-7, with D uncertain. Germline loops: CDR1 MDHEN, CDR2 SYDVKM. V lost 6 bases and J 0 bases, leaving 3 bases between the germline ends. This CDR3 is built from 11 residues. This chain's CDR3 is CASSNSYEQYF. The CDR3 DNA follows: TGTGCCAGCAGCAACTCCTACGAGCAGTACTTC.

The chain is built from TRBV11-2 and TRBJ2-7; TRBD1 might be the D (5 bases). CDR1 and CDR2 (germline): SGHAT, FQNNGV. The CDR3 contains 13 residues. V was clipped by 5 bases and J by 2 bases, with 10 bases between them. The CDR3 protein is CASSEDTTYEQYF. CDR3 sequence (DNA): TGTGCCAGCAGCGAGGACACTACCTACGAGCAGTACTTC.

The rearrangement links TRBV4-1 to TRBJ2-7, with 11 nucleotides matching TRBD2. The CDR3 runs to 16 residues. Germline CDR1 MGHRA, CDR2 YSYEKL. The junction had 4 bases not matched to a gene; V was cut back by 3 bases and J by 0 bases. The CDR3 sequence: CASSHGLAGTSYEQYF. Here the CDR3 DNA reads TGCGCCAGCAGCCACGGACTAGCGGGTACCTCCTACGAGCAGTACTTC.

The V gene is TRBV5-6, the J gene TRBJ2-7; tentatively, D is TRBD2 (6 bases). Germline V gives CDR1 SGHDT, CDR2 YYEEEE. V dropped 4 bases and J dropped 3 bases, with 14 bases sitting between them. The length of the CDR3 is 14 residues. The CDR3 reads CASSAGLPIYEQYF. The CDR3 coding sequence is TGTGCCAGCAGCGCGGGACTCCCCATCTACGAGCAGTACTTC.

This clone was observed a handful of times. This sequence joins TRBV27 and TRBJ2-7; weak D call: TRBD1 (5 bases). Trimming cost V 9 bases and J 2 bases, with 14 bases left between them. Per the germline V gene, CDR1 is MNHEY and CDR2 is SMNVEV (reference sequence). The CDR3 length is 13 residues. CDR3 protein: CASRTRLPYEQYF. In nucleotides, the CDR3 is TGTGCCAGTCGGACAAGGCTCCCCTACGAGCAGTACTTC.

The gene calls are TRBV11-3 and TRBJ2-1; 7 positions agree with TRBD2. With 5 bases clipped from V and 6 bases from J, the junction kept 4 bases outside the gene matches. This CDR3 is 13 amino acids long. Germline CDR1 and CDR2: SGHNT and YENEEA. CDR3: CASSHRLANEQFF. CDR3 coding DNA: TGTGCCAGCAGCCATCGACTAGCCAATGAGCAGTTCTTC.

This chain connects TRBV2 to TRBJ2-1, with 7 bases that match TRBD2. This CDR3 is built from 13 residues. V gave up 4 bases and J gave up 7 bases; unmatched junction bases: 4. The germline V gene has CDR1 SNHLY and CDR2 FYNNEI. CDR3 nucleotide sequence: TGTGCCAGCAGTGTTGGCGGGAGAAATGAGCAGTTCTTC. Amino acids: CASSVGGRNEQFF.

V usage is TRBV27 and J usage is TRBJ2-4; TRBD2 matches 7 bases. V shed 4 bases, J shed 11 bases, and the junction held 2 bases outside the gene matches. Germline CDR1 and CDR2: MNHEY and SMNVEV (reference sequence). CDR3 length: 11 amino acids. The CDR3 DNA follows: TGTGCCAGCAGTTCAGGGAGGGTTCAGTACTTC. This codes for CASSSGRVQYF.

The chain links TRBV19 to TRBJ2-5; 7 bases fit TRBD1. The CDR3 has 15 residues. Germline CDR1 is LNHDA and CDR2 is SQIVND (reference sequence). Trimming removed 5 bases from V and 5 bases from J; junction bases left unmatched: 11. The CDR3 is CASSENMGQWETQYF. DNA for the CDR3: TGTGCCAGTAGTGAGAATATGGGACAGTGGGAGACCCAGTACTTC.

This chain joins TRBV6-5 and TRBJ1-6; the D is unclear. Per the germline V gene, CDR1 is MNHEY and CDR2 is SVGAGI. The CDR3 covers 14 residues. The V and J ends lost 0 bases and 11 bases respectively, with 11 bases between them. CDR3 sequence: CASSYSISGAPLHF. CDR3 DNA sequence: TGTGCCAGCAGTTACTCGATCAGTGGGGCACCCCTCCACTTT.

The chain joins TRBV29-1 to TRBJ2-1, with 14 bases fitting TRBD2. Germline trimming cut 3 bases from V and 6 bases from J; bases unmatched to any gene: 7. Germline V gene sequence: CDR1 SQVTM, CDR2 ANQGSEA. The CDR3 has 16 residues. The DNA of the CDR3 is TGCAGCGTTGACGGGACTAGCGGGAGCACATTCAATGAGCAGTTCTTC. Residues: CSVDGTSGSTFNEQFF.

The V and J genes are TRBV5-1 and TRBJ1-2; the D gene is possibly TRBD1 (5 bases). This CDR3 has 16 amino acids. Looked up from germline, CDR1 is SGHRS and CDR2 is YFSETQ. Trimming cost V 1 base and J 4 bases, with 17 bases left between them. The CDR3 is CASSLSQGSGGYGYTF. The CDR3, as DNA: TGCGCCAGCAGCTTGTCCCAGGGATCGGGAGGCTATGGCTACACCTTC.

J is TRBJ2-2 and V is TRBV27; D unresolved. CDR3 length: 13 amino acids. Germline V gene sequence: CDR1 MNHEY, CDR2 SMNVEV (reference sequence). The V end lost 9 bases, the J end lost 6 bases, and 14 bases lay between the germline ends. The CDR3 DNA reads TGTGCCAGTCGACCTGGTGCATCCGGGGAGCTGTTTTTT. It translates to CASRPGASGELFF.

The J gene is TRBJ1-5, the V gene TRBV2; TRBD1 is a possible D gene (5 bases). This CDR3 is 14 amino acids long. The germline CDR1 and CDR2 sequences are SNHLY and FYNNEI. Trimming cost V 1 base and J 6 bases, with 10 bases left between them. CDR3 nucleotide sequence: TGTGCCAGCAGTGAAGGGTGGGGGACTCAGCCCCAGCATTTT. The encoded protein is CASSEGWGTQPQHF.

The chain has TRBV25-1 and TRBJ2-1; 11 bases match TRBD2. V was pared by 6 bases and J by 7 bases, with 5 bases of the junction left unmatched. The CDR3 sequence is 14 residues long. Per germline, CDR1 MGHDK and CDR2 SYGVNS. As DNA, the CDR3 is TGTGCCAGCAGGGTAGCGGGAGGGCCGAATGAGCAGTTCTTC. As protein: CASRVAGGPNEQFF.

The chain uses TRBV6-6 and TRBJ2-7; 8 bases are a match to TRBD1. This CDR3 is 14 amino acids long. V gave up 6 bases and J gave up 9 bases; unmatched junction bases: 13. Germline lookup yields CDR1 MNHNY and CDR2 SVGAGI (reference sequence). CDR3 nucleotide sequence: TGTGCCAGCAGGGGACAGGACCGGAGGATGGGGCAGTACTTC. It specifies CASRGQDRRMGQYF.

In the case of this clone: An end of the junction does not agree with germline; a read error may underlie this. The chain uses TRBV5-4 and TRBJ2-1; D perhaps matches TRBD2 (5 bases). CDR3 length: 14 amino acids. Germline assignment: CDR1 SGHNT and CDR2 YYREEE (reference sequence). In DNA form, the CDR3 reads TGTGCCAGCCGAAGCGGAAGCTCCTACAATGAGCAGCTCTTC. Translating gives CASRSGSSYNEQLF.

V gene TRBV5-6 combines with J gene TRBJ2-2; 7 bases fit TRBD2. The CDR3 is 13 residues long. CDR1 is SGHDT, CDR2 YYEEEE, per germline. The ends lost 5 bases at V and 4 bases at J; junction bases unmatched: 2. CDR3 DNA: TGTGCCAGCAGAGCGGGACCCACCGGGGAGCTGTTTTTT. This encodes CASRAGPTGELFF. Full variable domain (outside the CDR3, taken from reference TRBV5-6 and TRBJ2-2): DAGVTQSPTHLIKTRGQQVTLRCSPKSGHDTVSWYQQALGQGPQFIFQYYEEEERQRGNFPDRFSGHQFPNYSSELNVNALLLGDSALYLCASRAGPTGELFFGEGSRLTVL.

The rearrangement joins TRBV19 to TRBJ2-1, with no clear D. Germline loops: CDR1 LNHDA, CDR2 SQIVND (reference sequence). The CDR3 loop spans 11 amino acids. V shed 8 bases and J shed 3 bases, with 5 bases lying between them. CDR3 DNA: TGTGCCAGTGTTTACTACAATGAGCAGTTCTTC. This gives the protein CASVYYNEQFF.

This sequence joins TRBV27 and TRBJ1-5; TRBD1 matches at 7 bases. The germline V gene encodes CDR1 MNHEY and CDR2 SMNVEV (reference sequence). The CDR3 sequence is 15 residues long. V dropped 5 bases and J dropped 7; count of bases not matched to a gene: 11. The CDR3 DNA sequence: TGTGCCAGCAGTGCAACAGGGGCGTCTCACCAGCCCCAGCATTTT. Its protein is CASSATGASHQPQHF.

This clone was seen more than once but under ten times. The sample has other DNA sequences that encode this CDR3 too. This rearrangement joins TRBV7-2 to TRBJ2-5; D is undetermined. Trimming took 3 bases from V and 1 from J, leaving 0 bases between them. The CDR3 length is 11 residues. Germline V gene lookup returns CDR1 SGHTA and CDR2 FQGNSA. The CDR3 DNA is TGTGCCAGCAGCTTCCAAGAGACCCAGTACTTC. Protein: CASSFQETQYF.

The chain is built from TRBV7-9 and TRBJ2-7; D is possibly TRBD2 (6 bases). The V and J ends lost 5 bases and 3 bases respectively, with 14 bases between them. CDR3 length: 14 residues. From germline, CDR1 is SEHNR and CDR2 FQNEAQ (reference sequence). CDR3 protein: CASSPRGESYEQYF. CDR3 DNA: TGTGCCAGCAGCCCCCGCGGGGAAAGCTACGAGCAGTACTTC.

The gene calls are TRBV5-8 and TRBJ2-1; 10 nucleotides agree with TRBD2. Looked up from germline, CDR1 is SGHTS and CDR2 is YDEGEE. J lost 7 bases, V lost 5 bases, and 15 bases had no gene match. The CDR3 sequence is 17 residues long. CDR3 sequence reads: CASRTSSGRLAMNEQFF. The CDR3 DNA is TGTGCCAGCAGAACCTCTAGCGGGAGATTGGCGATGAATGAGCAGTTCTTC.

The chain joins TRBV7-2 to TRBJ2-1, with a tentative D call TRBD1 (6 bases). This CDR3 region has 14 residues. V shed 5 bases and J shed 6 bases, with 14 bases lying between them. From germline, CDR1 is SGHTA and CDR2 FQGNSA. The CDR3 DNA is TGTGCCAGCAGCCGACCGGACAGCACCAATGAGCAGTTCTTC. As protein: CASSRPDSTNEQFF.

The genes are TRBV21-1 and TRBJ2-7; TRBD1 is taken as the D call from the table, unchecked against the DNA. TRBV21-1 counts as a pseudogene. CDR3 length: 20 residues. CDR3: CASSKGSGRPGQGPLYEQYF. The CDR3 DNA is TGTGCCAGCAGCAAAGGGTCAGGGCGCCCGGGACAGGGGCCTCTCTACGAGCAGTACTTC.

The chain employs TRBV11-2 and TRBJ2-3; 10 bases agree with TRBD2. CDR3 size: 16 residues. The junction had 6 bases not matched to a gene; V was cut back by 2 bases and J by 4 bases. Germline values: CDR1 SGHAT, CDR2 FQNNGV. The CDR3 sequence is CASSLPSGRGADTQYF. CDR3 coding DNA: TGTGCCAGCAGCTTACCTAGCGGGAGAGGGGCAGATACGCAGTATTTT.

V usage is TRBV6-1 and J usage is TRBJ2-1; D remains unclear. The CDR3 spans 15 residues. From germline, CDR1 is MNHNS and CDR2 SASEGT. The V end was cut by 4 bases, the J end by 2 bases, with 12 bases between. The CDR3 region has the DNA TGTGCCAGCAGTGGAACTAAGGACCCCTACAATGAGCAGTTCTTC. Residues: CASSGTKDPYNEQFF.

This clone was recorded once. The V gene is TRBV27, the J gene TRBJ2-7; D is possibly TRBD1 or TRBD2 (5 bases each). This CDR3 has 15 residues. Per the germline V gene, CDR1 is MNHEY and CDR2 is SMNVEV (reference sequence). V dropped 6 bases and J dropped 2 bases, with 17 bases sitting between them. The CDR3 here is CASSLNAGSPYEQYF. CDR3 nucleotides: TGTGCCAGCAGCTTGAATGCAGGGAGCCCCTACGAGCAGTACTTC.

This clone was picked up one time. The V gene is TRBV7-9, the J gene TRBJ2-7; the D gene is possibly TRBD1 (6 bases). Germline values: CDR1 SEHNR, CDR2 FQNEAQ (reference sequence). Trimming shortened V by 3 bases and J by 5 bases, and 14 bases separated the two germline ends. The CDR3 sequence is 14 residues long. The CDR3 nucleotides read TGTGCCAGCAGCTTGCCTCGGAAGGGGGACGAGCAGTACTTC. Protein sequence: CASSLPRKGDEQYF.

V and J are TRBV7-8 and TRBJ2-3; 7 bases agree with TRBD2. Per the germline V gene, CDR1 is SGHVS and CDR2 is FQNEAQ. This CDR3 is 14 amino acids long. The J segment lost 4 bases and the V segment lost 7 bases, leaving 8 bases of the junction unmatched. CDR3 residues: CASKTGTIADTQYF. The CDR3 nucleotides are TGTGCCAGCAAAACCGGGACTATAGCAGATACGCAGTATTTT.